This T cell receptor beta chain originates from a study of blood T cell repertoires in COVID-19. On the study more broadly: There were acute and convalescent COVID-19 samples, and they came from the United States, Italy and Spain. In each case, the material was cDNA or gDNA derived from T cells, B-cell-depleted T cells, or PBMCs.

In the original processing: Estimation of nucleated cell counts was performed using reference gene primer amplification. Data came from immunoSEQ multiplex PCR; TCRdb stores just in-frame clones and leaves some out. V and J calls and clone size are those listed in that table; D and trimming were worked out from the DNA. The repertoire has around 250,000 clones, around 90% of them found once; the top ten carry 0.94%. This CDR3 comprises 17 residues. Germline V gene data show CDR1 as LGHDT and CDR2 as YNNKEL (reference sequence). The J segment lost 3 bases and the V segment lost 4 bases, leaving 5 bases of the junction unmatched. This clone was recorded a few times.

Sequencing input: peripheral blood. The chain employs TRBV3-1 (or the pseudogene TRBV3-2) and TRBJ2-1; TRBD2 matches at 14 bases. The TCR sequence derives from a woman between 40 and 55 years old who had recovered from COVID-19. CDR3 residues: CASSPKGTSGSYNEQFF. The CDR3 DNA is TGTGCCAGCAGCCCAAAAGGGACTAGCGGGAGCTACAATGAGCAGTTCTTC.